These T cell receptor beta chains were read from a single sample in a study of blood T cell repertoires in COVID-19. Method: immunoSEQ multiplex PCR; TCRdb's copy keeps in-frame clones and lacks some. This table holds some 220,000 clones, roughly 80% found once. The sequenced sample was peripheral blood. These receptor sequences come from a woman aged 60 to 75 with acute or convalescent COVID-19. CDR3s include the opening cysteine and the closing phenylalanine or tryptophan. The D gene is left open where the match is weak. Not every row has a clone size; where given, it reads once, few, many or a size class.

cdr3_length	v_call	d_call	j_call	clone_size	cdr3_aa	cdr3_nt
14	TRBV6-1	TRBD1	TRBJ1-1	-	CASREGAGRAEAFF	TGTGCCAGCCGTGAGGGGGCAGGGAGGGCTGAAGCTTTCTTT
11	TRBV19	-	TRBJ1-3	-	CASSVGNTIYF	TGTGCCAGTAGTGTCGGTAACACCATATATTTT
15	TRBV3-1/TRBV3-2	-	TRBJ1-1	-	CASSQLWAGNTEAFF	TGTGCCAGCAGCCAGTTGTGGGCGGGGAACACTGAAGCTTTCTTT
13	TRBV12-3/TRBV12-4	-	TRBJ1-1	-	CASMGSILTEAFF	TGTGCCAGCATGGGGAGTATTCTAACTGAAGCTTTCTTT
13	TRBV6-2/TRBV6-3	-	TRBJ1-4	-	CASSGQPNEKLFF	TGTGCCAGCAGCGGACAGCCCAATGAAAAACTGTTTTTT
19	TRBV7-3	TRBD1	TRBJ1-5	-	CASSRADRDRGSGGQPQHF	TGTGCCAGCAGCCGAGCTGACCGGGACAGGGGGTCCGGGGGTCAGCCCCAGCATTTT
19	TRBV5-6	TRBD1	TRBJ2-3	-	CASSLLLGQGISSTDTQYF	TGTGCCAGCAGCTTGTTACTGGGACAGGGGATCTCTAGCACAGATACGCAGTATTTT
16	TRBV5-4	-	TRBJ1-2	once	CASSLQFRGVRGGYTF	TGTGCCAGCAGCTTGCAATTTCGGGGGGTCCGGGGTGGCTACACCTTC
14	TRBV27	-	TRBJ1-1	-	CASSFNQMNTEAFF	TGTGCCAGCAGTTTCAATCAGATGAACACTGAAGCTTTCTTT
14	TRBV4-1	-	TRBJ2-7	-	CASSQNSPGYEQYF	TGCGCCAGCAGCCAGAACAGTCCGGGGTACGAGCAGTACTTC
11	TRBV10-2	-	TRBJ2-7	-	CASVNGGEQYF	TGCGCCAGTGTAAACGGCGGAGAGCAGTACTTC
12	TRBV3-1/TRBV3-2	-	TRBJ2-1	-	CASSRGTSEGFF	TGTGCCAGCAGCCGTGGGACTTCCGAAGGGTTCTTC
14	TRBV2	-	TRBJ2-3	-	CASSEAGGPNTQYF	TGTGCCAGCAGTGAAGCGGGGGGGCCGAATACGCAGTATTTT
16	TRBV5-3	TRBD1	TRBJ1-1	once	CARRLTGGPPATEAFF	TGTGCCAGAAGGTTGACAGGGGGCCCGCCCGCCACTGAAGCTTTCTTT
14	TRBV28	-	TRBJ1-1	-	CASSAYSFSTEAFF	TGTGCCAGCAGTGCCTACAGTTTCTCCACTGAAGCTTTCTTT
15	TRBV7-9	-	TRBJ1-1	-	CASSSPSGMSAEAFF	TGTGCCAGCAGCTCGCCATCGGGGATGTCAGCTGAAGCTTTCTTT
16	TRBV5-4	TRBD2	TRBJ2-1	-	CASSSSGGASYNEQFF	TGTGCCAGCAGCTCAAGCGGGGGGGCCTCCTACAATGAGCAGTTCTTC
14	TRBV7-2	TRBD2	TRBJ2-7	-	CASSSSGGAYEQYF	TGTGCCAGCAGCTCTAGCGGGGGGGCCTACGAGCAGTACTTC
11	TRBV5-1	-	TRBJ2-1	-	CASSLNNEQFF	TGCGCCAGCAGCCTTAACAATGAGCAGTTCTTC
14	TRBV6-2/TRBV6-3	-	TRBJ1-1	-	CASSYRVGRTEAFF	TGTGCCAGCAGTTACAGGGTGGGGAGGACTGAAGCTTTCTTT
15	TRBV6-5	TRBD1	TRBJ2-2	-	CASRALDRAGGELFF	TGTGCCAGCAGGGCATTAGACAGGGCGGGCGGGGAGCTGTTTTTT
15	TRBV7-6	-	TRBJ1-3	-	CASSLASGSGNTIYF	TGTGCCAGCAGCTTAGCGTCAGGGTCTGGAAACACCATATATTTT
15	TRBV10-3	-	TRBJ2-3	-	CAISAQGSGTDTQYF	TGTGCCATCAGCGCACAGGGTAGCGGGACAGATACGCAGTATTTT
16	TRBV6-2/TRBV6-3	TRBD2	TRBJ2-1	-	CASSAWTSGGSDEQFF	TGTGCCAGCAGTGCATGGACTAGCGGGGGGTCGGATGAGCAGTTCTTC
15	TRBV4-3	TRBD2	TRBJ2-7	-	CASSQEAGGLYEQYF	TGCGCCAGCAGCCAAGAAGCGGGGGGCCTCTACGAGCAGTACTTC
16	TRBV5-1	TRBD1	TRBJ2-5	-	CASSFGGQGAQETQYF	TGCGCCAGCAGCTTCGGTGGACAGGGGGCCCAAGAGACCCAGTACTTC
16	TRBV11-2	TRBD1	TRBJ1-4	once	CASSSIQTGRNEKLFF	TGTGCCAGCAGCTCGATCCAGACAGGGAGGAATGAAAAACTGTTTTTT
15	TRBV7-9	TRBD1	TRBJ2-1	-	CASSPVGTGGNEQFF	TGTGCCAGCAGCCCCGTCGGGACAGGGGGCAATGAGCAGTTCTTC
19	TRBV18	TRBD1	TRBJ1-5	-	CASSPLGTGGASGNQPQHF	TGTGCCAGCTCACCACTCGGGACAGGGGGCGCGTCTGGCAATCAGCCCCAGCATTTT
14	TRBV7-2	TRBD2	TRBJ2-7	-	CATSPGGSSYEQYF	TGTGCCACCTCACCGGGGGGGAGCTCCTACGAGCAGTACTTC
12	TRBV5-1	-	TRBJ1-2	few	CASTIGNYGYTF	TGCGCCAGCACCATTGGCAACTATGGCTACACCTTC
13	TRBV6-5	-	TRBJ2-5	-	CASSLQGLETQYF	TGTGCCAGCAGTTTGCAGGGTTTAGAGACCCAGTACTTC
13	TRBV28	-	TRBJ1-1	-	CASREGWNTEAFF	TGTGCCAGCAGGGAGGGTTGGAACACTGAAGCTTTCTTT
13	TRBV20-1	-	TRBJ1-5	-	CSASGQGDQPQHF	TGCAGTGCTAGTGGGCAGGGCGATCAGCCCCAGCATTTT
13	TRBV2	-	TRBJ2-7	-	CASRSGGINEQYF	TGTGCCAGCAGGAGTGGAGGGATCAACGAGCAGTACTTC
15	TRBV6-5	-	TRBJ2-7	-	CASMEEGGSSYEQYF	TGTGCCAGCATGGAGGAGGGCGGCAGCTCCTACGAGCAGTACTTC
16	TRBV5-5	-	TRBJ2-6	few	CASSLVVRTGANVLTF	TGTGCCAGCAGCTTGGTAGTGCGAACTGGGGCCAACGTCCTGACTTTC
16	TRBV5-6	-	TRBJ1-5	-	CASSLGRPGVGQPQHF	TGTGCCAGCAGCTTGGGGAGGCCGGGGGTCGGTCAGCCCCAGCATTTT
15	TRBV7-3	-	TRBJ1-2	once	CASSLSPGDNDGYTF	TGTGCCAGCAGCTTATCTCCGGGAGATAATGATGGCTACACCTTC
14	TRBV7-3	-	TRBJ2-7	-	CASSLTSGGYEQYF	TGTGCCAGCAGCTTAACTTCTGGCGGCTACGAGCAGTACTTC
14	TRBV11-2	-	TRBJ1-2	-	CASSRQGSHYGYTF	TGTGCCAGCAGCAGGCAGGGTAGTCATTATGGCTACACCTTC
13	TRBV30	TRBD1	TRBJ1-2	-	CAWSVYRGYGYTF	TGTGCCTGGAGTGTATACAGGGGGTATGGCTACACCTTC
13	TRBV6-5	-	TRBJ1-1	-	CASSMGGTFRAFF	TGTGCCAGCTCGATGGGGGGAACCTTTAGAGCTTTCTTT